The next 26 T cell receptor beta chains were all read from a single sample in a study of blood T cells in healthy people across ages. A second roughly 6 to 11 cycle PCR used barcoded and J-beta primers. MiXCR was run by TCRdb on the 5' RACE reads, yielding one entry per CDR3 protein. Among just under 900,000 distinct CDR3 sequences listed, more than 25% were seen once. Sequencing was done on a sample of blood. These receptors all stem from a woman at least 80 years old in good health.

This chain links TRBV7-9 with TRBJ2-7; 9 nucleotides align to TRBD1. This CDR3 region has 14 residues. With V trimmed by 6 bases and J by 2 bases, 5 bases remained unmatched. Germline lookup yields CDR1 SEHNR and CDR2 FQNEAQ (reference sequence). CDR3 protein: CASSHRDRAYEQYF. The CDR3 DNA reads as TGTGCCAGCAGTCACCGGGACAGGGCCTACGAGCAGTACTTC. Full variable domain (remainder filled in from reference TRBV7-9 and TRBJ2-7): DTGVSQNPRHKITKRGQNVTFRCDPISEHNRLYWYRQTLGQGPEFLTYFQNEAQLEKSRLLSDRFSAERPKGSFSTLEIQRTEQGDSAMYLCASSHRDRAYEQYFGPGTRLTVT.

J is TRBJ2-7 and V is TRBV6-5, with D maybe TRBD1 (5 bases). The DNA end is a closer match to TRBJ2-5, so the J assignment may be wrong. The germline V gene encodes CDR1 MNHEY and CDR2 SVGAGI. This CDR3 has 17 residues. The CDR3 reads CASSYSDRSPSHGTQYF. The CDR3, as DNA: TGTGCCAGCAGTTATTCAGACAGATCCCCGTCCCATGGGACCCAGTACTTC.

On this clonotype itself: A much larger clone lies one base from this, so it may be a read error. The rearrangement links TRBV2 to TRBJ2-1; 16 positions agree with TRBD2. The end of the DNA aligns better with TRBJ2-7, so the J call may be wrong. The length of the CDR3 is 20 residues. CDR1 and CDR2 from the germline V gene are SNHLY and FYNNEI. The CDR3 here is CASSEPEGLAGGLSYNEQYF. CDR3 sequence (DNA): TGTGCCAGCAGTGAACCCGAGGGACTAGCGGGGGGGTTATCCTACAATGAGCAGTACTTC.

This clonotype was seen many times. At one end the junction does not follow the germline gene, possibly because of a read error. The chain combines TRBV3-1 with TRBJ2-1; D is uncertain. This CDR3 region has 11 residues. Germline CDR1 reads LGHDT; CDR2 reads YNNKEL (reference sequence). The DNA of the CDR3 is TGTGCCAGCAGTCAAGGTAATGAGCAGTTCTTC. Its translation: CASSQGNEQFF.

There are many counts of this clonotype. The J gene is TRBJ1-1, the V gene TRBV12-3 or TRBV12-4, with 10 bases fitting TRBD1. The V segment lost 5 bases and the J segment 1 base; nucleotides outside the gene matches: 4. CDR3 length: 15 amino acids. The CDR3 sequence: CASSPRTGGNTEAFF. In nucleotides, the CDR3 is TGTGCCAGCAGTCCCCGGACAGGGGGGAACACTGAAGCTTTCTTT.

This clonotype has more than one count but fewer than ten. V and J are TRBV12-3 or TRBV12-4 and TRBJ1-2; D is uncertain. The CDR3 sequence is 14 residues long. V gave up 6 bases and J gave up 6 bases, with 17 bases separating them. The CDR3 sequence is CASSSSTKTHGYTF. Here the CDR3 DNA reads TGTGCCAGCAGCTCCAGTACAAAAACGCATGGCTACACCTTC.

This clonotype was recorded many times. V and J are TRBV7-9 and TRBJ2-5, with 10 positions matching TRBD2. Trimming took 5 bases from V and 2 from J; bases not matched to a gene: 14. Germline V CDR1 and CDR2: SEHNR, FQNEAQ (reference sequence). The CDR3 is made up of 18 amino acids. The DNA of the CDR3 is TGTGCCAGCAGCCGTCAGCGGGGGGGCAGTAAATATCAAGAGACCCAGTACTTC. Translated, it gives CASSRQRGGSKYQETQYF.

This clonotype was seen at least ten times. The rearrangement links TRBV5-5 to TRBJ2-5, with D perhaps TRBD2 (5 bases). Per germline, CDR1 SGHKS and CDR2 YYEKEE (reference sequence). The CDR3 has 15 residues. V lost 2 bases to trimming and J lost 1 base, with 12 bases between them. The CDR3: CASSFRPGIQETQYF. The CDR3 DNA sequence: TGTGCCAGCAGCTTCAGGCCGGGGATCCAAGAGACCCAGTACTTC. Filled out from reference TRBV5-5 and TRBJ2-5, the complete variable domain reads DAGVTQSPTHLIKTRGQQVTLRCSPISGHKSVSWYQQVLGQGPQFIFQYYEKEERGRGNFPDRFSARQFPNYSSELNVNALLLGDSALYLCASSFRPGIQETQYFGPGTRLLVL.

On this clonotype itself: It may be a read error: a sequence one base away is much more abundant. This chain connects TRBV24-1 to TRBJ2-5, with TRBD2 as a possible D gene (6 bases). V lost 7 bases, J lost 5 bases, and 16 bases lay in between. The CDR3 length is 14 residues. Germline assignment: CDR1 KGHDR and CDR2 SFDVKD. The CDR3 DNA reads TGTGCCACCAGCGGAGGGAGAACACAGGAGACCCAGTACTTC. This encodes CATSGGRTQETQYF.

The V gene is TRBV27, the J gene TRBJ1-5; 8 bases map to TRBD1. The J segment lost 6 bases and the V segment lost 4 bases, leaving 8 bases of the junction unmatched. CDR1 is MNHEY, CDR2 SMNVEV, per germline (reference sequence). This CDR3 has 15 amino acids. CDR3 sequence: CASSSRTGKAQPQHF. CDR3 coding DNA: TGTGCCAGCAGTTCGCGGACAGGGAAGGCTCAGCCCCAGCATTTT.

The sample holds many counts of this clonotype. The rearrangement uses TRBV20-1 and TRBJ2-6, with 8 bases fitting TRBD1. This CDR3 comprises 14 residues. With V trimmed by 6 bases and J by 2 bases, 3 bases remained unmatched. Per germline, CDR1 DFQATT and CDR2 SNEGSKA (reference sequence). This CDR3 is CSAEDRAGANVLTF. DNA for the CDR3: TGCAGTGCCGAGGACAGGGCTGGGGCCAACGTCCTGACTTTC.

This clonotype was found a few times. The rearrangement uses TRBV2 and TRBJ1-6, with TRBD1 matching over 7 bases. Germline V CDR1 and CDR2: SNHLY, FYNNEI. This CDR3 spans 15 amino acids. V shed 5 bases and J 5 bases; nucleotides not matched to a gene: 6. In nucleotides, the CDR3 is TGTGCCAGCAGTAACCTGGGACAGAATAATTCACCCCTCCACTTT. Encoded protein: CASSNLGQNNSPLHF. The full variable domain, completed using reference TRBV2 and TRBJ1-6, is EPEVTQTPSHQVTQMGQEVILRCVPISNHLYFYWYRQILGQKVEFLVSFYNNEISEKSEIFDDQFSVERPDGSNFTLKIRSTKLEDSAMYFCASSNLGQNNSPLHFGNGTRLTVT.

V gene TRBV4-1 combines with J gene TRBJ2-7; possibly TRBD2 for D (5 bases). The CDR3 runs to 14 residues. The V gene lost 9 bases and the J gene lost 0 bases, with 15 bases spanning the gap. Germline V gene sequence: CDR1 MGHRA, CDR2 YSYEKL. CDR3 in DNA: TGCGCCAGTCGCCAAGAAGAGGGCTCCTACGAGCAGTACTTC. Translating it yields CASRQEEGSYEQYF.

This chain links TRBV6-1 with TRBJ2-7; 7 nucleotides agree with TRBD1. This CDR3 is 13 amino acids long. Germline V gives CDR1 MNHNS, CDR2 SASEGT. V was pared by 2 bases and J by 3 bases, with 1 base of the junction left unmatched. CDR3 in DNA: TGTGCCAGCAGTGAAAACAGGGGCTACGAGCAGTACTTC. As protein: CASSENRGYEQYF.

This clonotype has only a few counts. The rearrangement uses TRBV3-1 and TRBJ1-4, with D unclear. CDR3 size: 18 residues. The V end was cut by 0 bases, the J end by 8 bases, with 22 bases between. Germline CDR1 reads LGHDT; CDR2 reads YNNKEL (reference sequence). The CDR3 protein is CASSQDGPAAGMGEKLFF. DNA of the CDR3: TGTGCCAGCAGCCAAGATGGGCCCGCCGCGGGGATGGGGGAAAAACTGTTTTTT.

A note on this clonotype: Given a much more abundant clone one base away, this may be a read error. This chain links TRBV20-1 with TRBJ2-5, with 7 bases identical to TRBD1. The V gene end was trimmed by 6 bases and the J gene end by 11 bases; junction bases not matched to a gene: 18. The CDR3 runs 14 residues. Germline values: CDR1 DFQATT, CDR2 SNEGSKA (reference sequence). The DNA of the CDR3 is TGCAGTGCCGTACCAGGGGGAAACGGCGATGAGCAGTACTTC. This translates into CSAVPGGNGDEQYF.

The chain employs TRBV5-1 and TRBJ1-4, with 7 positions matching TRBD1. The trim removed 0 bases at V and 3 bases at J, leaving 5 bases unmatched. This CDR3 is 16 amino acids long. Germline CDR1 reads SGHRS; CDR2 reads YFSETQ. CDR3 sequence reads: CASSLDYRGANEKLFF. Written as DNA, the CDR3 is TGCGCCAGCAGCTTGGATTACAGGGGAGCTAATGAAAAACTGTTTTTT.

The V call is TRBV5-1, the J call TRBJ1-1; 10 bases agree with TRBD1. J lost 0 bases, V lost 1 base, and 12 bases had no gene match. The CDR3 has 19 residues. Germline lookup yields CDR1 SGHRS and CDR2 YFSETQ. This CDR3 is CASSLRPGTGVWVNTEAFF. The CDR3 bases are TGCGCCAGCAGCTTGCGTCCCGGGACAGGGGTTTGGGTGAACACTGAAGCTTTCTTT.

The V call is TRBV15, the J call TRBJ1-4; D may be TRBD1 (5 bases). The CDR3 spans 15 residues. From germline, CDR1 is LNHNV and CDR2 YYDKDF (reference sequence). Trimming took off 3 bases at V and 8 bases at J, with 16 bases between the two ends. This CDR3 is CATSRVSRVGEKLFF. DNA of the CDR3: TGTGCCACCAGCAGGGTAAGCAGGGTCGGAGAAAAACTGTTTTTT.

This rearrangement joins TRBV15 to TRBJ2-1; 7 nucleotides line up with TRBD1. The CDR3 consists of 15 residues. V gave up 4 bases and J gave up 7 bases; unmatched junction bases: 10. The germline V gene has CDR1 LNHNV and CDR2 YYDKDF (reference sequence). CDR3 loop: CATSIRRDSKNEQFF. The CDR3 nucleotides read TGTGCCACCAGCATCCGCCGGGACAGTAAAAATGAGCAGTTCTTC.

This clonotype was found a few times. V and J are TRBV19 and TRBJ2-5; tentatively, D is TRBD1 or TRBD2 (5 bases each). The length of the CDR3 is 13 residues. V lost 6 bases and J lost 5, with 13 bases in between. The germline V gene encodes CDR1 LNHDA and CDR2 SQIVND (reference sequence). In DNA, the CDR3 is TGTGCCAGTAGGGGTTGGGGGACGGAGACCCAGTACTTC. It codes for CASRGWGTETQYF.

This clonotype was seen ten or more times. The CDR3 is CASSLGREQFF. As DNA, the CDR3 is TGTGCCAGCAGCTTAGGTCGTGAGCAGTTCTTC. The chain links TRBV7-9 to TRBJ2-1; D is undetermined. V was pared by 1 base and J by 9 bases, with 4 bases between. The CDR3 runs 11 residues. The germline gives CDR1 SEHNR, CDR2 FQNEAQ (reference sequence).

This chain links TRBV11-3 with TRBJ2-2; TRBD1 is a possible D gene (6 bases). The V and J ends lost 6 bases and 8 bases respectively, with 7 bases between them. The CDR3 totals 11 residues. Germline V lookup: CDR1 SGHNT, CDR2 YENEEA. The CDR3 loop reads CASRGGGELFF. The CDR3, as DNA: TGTGCCAGCAGAGGGGGAGGGGAGCTGTTTTTT.

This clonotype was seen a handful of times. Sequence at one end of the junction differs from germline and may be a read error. The CDR3 DNA follows: TGTGCCAGCAGTTTAGACGGGAGAAACACCGTATATTTT. This encodes CASSLDGRNTVYF. The chain is built from TRBV7-2 and TRBJ1-3, with unresolved D. Germline V gene lookup returns CDR1 SGHTA and CDR2 FQGNSA. CDR3 length: 13 residues.

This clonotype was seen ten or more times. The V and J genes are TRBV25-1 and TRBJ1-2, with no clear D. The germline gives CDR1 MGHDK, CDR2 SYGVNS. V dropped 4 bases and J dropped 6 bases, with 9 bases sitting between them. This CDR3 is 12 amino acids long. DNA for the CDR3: TGTGCCAGCAGTGTAGACGGGGATGGCTACACCTTC. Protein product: CASSVDGDGYTF.

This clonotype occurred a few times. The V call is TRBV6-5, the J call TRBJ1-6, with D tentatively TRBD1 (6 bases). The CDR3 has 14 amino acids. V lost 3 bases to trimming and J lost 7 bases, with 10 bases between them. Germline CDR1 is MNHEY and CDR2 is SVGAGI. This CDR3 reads CASSYPGANSPLHF. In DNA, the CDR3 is TGTGCCAGCAGTTATCCGGGGGCGAATTCACCCCTCCACTTT.